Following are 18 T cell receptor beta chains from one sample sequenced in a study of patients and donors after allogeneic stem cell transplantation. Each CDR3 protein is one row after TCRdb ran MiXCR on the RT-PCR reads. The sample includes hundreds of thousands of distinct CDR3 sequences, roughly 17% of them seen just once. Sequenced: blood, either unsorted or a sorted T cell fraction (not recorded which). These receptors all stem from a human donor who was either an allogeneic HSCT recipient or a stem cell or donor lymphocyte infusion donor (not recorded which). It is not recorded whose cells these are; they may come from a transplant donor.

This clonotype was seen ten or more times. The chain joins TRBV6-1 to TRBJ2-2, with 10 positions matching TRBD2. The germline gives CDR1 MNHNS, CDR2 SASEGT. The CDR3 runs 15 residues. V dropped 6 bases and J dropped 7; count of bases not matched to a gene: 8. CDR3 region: CASSRAGGRFGELFF. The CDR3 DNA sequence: TGTGCCAGCAGCCGAGCGGGGGGGCGGTTCGGGGAGCTGTTTTTT.

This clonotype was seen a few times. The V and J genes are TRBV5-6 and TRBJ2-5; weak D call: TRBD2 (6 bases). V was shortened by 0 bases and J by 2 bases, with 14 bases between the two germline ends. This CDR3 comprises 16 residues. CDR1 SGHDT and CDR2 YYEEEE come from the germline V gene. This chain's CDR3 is CASSLGIRLVQETQYF. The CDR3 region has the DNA TGTGCCAGCAGCTTGGGGATCCGACTAGTACAAGAGACCCAGTACTTC.

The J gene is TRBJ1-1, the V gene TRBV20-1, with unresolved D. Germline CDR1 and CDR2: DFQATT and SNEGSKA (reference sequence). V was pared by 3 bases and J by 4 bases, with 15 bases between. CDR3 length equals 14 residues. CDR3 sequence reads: CSARGAVGVTEAFF. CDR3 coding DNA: TGCAGTGCTAGGGGTGCGGTGGGTGTCACTGAAGCTTTCTTT.

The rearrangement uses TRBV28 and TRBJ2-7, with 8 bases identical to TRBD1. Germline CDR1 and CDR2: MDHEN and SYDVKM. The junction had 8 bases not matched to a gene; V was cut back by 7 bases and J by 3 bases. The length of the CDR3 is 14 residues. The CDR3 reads CASNGDRRDYEQYF. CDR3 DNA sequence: TGTGCCAGCAACGGGGACAGGCGAGACTACGAGCAGTACTTC. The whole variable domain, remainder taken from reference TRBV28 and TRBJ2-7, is DVKVTQSSRYLVKRTGEKVFLECVQDMDHENMFWYRQDPGLGLRLIYFSYDVKMKEKGDIPEGYSVSREKKERFSLILESASTNQTSMYLCASNGDRRDYEQYFGPGTRLTVT.

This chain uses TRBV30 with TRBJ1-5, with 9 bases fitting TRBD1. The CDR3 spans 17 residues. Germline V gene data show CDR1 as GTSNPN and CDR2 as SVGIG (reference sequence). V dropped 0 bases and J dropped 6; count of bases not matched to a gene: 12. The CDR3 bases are TGTGCCTGGAGTGTAGGGAACAGGGGGCGTCGGGGTCAGCCCCAGCATTTT. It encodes CAWSVGNRGRRGQPQHF. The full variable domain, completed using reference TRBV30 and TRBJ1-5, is SQTIHQWPATLVQPVGSPLSLECTVEGTSNPNLYWYRQAAGRGLQLLFYSVGIGQISSEVPQNLSASRPQDRQFILSSKKLLLSDSGFYLCAWSVGNRGRRGQPQHFGDGTRLSIL.

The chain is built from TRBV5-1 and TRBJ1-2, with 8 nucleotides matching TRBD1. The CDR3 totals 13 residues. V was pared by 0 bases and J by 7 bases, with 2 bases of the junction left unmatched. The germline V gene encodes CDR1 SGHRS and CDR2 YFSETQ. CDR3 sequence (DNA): TGCGCCAGCAGCTTGGGCAGGGGGCTTGGCTACACCTTC. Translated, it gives CASSLGRGLGYTF.

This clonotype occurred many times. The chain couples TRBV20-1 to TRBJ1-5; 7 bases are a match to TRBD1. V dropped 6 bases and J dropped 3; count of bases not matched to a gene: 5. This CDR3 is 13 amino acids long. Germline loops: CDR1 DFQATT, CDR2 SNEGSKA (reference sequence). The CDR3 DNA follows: TGCAGTGCGCGGACAGGAGTCAATCAGCCCCAGCATTTT. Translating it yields CSARTGVNQPQHF.

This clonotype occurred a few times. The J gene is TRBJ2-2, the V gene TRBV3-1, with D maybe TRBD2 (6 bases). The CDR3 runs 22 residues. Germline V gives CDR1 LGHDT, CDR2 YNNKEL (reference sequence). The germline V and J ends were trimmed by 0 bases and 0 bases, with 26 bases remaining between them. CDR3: CASSQDGFFRSGSQPNTGELFF. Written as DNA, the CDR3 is TGTGCCAGCAGCCAAGATGGATTTTTTCGGAGCGGGTCTCAGCCGAACACCGGGGAGCTGTTTTTT. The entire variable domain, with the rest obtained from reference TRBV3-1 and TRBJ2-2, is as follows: DTAVSQTPKYLVTQMGNDKSIKCEQNLGHDTMYWYKQDSKKFLKIMFSYNNKELIINETVPNRFSPKSPDKAHLNLHINSLELGDSAVYFCASSQDGFFRSGSQPNTGELFFGEGSRLTVL.

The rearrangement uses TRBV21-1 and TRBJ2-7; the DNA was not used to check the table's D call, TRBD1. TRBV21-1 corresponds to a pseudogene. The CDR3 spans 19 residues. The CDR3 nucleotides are TGTGCCAGCAGCAAAGTCTCCCTGGGGGGGACAGATAGCTCCTACGAGCAGTACTTC. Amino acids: CASSKVSLGGTDSSYEQYF.

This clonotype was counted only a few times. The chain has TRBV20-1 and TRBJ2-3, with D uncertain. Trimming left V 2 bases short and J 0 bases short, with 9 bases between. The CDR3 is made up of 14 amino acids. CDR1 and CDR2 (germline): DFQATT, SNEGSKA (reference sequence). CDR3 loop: CSARQESSTDTQYF. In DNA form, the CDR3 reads TGCAGTGCTAGACAGGAAAGTAGCACAGATACGCAGTATTTT.

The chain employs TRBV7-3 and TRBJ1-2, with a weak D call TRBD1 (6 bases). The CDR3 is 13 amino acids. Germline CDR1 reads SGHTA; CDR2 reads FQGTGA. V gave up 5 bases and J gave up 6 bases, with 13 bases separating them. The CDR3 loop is CASSKDRTNGYTF. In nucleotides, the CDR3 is TGTGCCAGCAGCAAGGACAGAACCAATGGCTACACCTTC. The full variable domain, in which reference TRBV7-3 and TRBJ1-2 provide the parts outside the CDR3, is GAGVSQTPSNKVTEKGKYVELRCDPISGHTALYWYRQSLGQGPEFLIYFQGTGAADDSGLPNDRFFAVRPEGSVSTLKIQRTERGDSAVYLCASSKDRTNGYTFGSGTRLTVV.

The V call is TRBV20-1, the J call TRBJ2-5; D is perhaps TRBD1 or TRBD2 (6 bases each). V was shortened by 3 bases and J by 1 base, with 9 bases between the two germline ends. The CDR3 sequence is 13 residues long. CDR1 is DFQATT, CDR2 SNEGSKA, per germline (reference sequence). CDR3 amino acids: CSARGGRQETQYF. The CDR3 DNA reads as TGCAGTGCTAGGGGGGGCCGCCAAGAGACCCAGTACTTC.

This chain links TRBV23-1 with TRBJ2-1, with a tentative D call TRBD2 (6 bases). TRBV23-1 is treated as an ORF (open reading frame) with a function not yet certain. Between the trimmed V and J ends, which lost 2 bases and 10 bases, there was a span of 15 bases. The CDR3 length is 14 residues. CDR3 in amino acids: CASSQPPEGREQFF. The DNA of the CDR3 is TGCGCCAGCAGTCAACCACCGGAGGGCCGCGAGCAGTTCTTC.

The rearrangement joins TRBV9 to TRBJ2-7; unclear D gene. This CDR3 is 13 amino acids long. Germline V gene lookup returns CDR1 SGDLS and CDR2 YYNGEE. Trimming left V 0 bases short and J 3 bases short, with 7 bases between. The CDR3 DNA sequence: TGTGCCAGCAGCGTAGGGGCGAACTACGAGCAGTACTTC. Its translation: CASSVGANYEQYF.

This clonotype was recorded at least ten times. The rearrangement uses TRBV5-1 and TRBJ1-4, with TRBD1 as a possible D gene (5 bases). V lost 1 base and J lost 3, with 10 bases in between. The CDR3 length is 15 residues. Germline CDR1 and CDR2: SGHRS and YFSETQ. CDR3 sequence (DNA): TGCGCCAGCAGCTTGCCTTCAGGGTCTAATGAAAAACTGTTTTTT. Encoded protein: CASSLPSGSNEKLFF. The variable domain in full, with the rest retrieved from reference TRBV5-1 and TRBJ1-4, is KAGVTQTPRYLIKTRGQQVTLSCSPISGHRSVSWYQQTPGQGLQFLFEYFSETQRNKGNFPGRFSGRQFSNSRSEMNVSTLELGDSALYLCASSLPSGSNEKLFFGSGTQLSVL.

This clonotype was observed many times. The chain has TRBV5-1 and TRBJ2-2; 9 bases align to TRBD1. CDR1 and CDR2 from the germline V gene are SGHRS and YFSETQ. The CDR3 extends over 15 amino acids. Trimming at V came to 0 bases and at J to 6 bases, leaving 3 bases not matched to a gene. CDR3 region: CASSLADRGSGELFF. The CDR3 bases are TGCGCCAGCAGCTTGGCGGACAGGGGATCCGGGGAGCTGTTTTTT.

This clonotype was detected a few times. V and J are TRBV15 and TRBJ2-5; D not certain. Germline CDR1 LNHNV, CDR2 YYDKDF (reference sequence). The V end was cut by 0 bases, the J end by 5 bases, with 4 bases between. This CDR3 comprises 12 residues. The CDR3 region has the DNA TGTGCCACCAGCAGAGAAGGGGAGACCCAGTACTTC. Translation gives CATSREGETQYF.

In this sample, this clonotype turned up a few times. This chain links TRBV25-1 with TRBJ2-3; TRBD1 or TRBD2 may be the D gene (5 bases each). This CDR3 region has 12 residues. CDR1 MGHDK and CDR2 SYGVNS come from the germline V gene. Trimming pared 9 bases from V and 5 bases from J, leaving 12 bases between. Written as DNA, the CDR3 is TGTGCCAGACCGGGACCGCTAGATACGCAGTATTTT. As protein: CARPGPLDTQYF.